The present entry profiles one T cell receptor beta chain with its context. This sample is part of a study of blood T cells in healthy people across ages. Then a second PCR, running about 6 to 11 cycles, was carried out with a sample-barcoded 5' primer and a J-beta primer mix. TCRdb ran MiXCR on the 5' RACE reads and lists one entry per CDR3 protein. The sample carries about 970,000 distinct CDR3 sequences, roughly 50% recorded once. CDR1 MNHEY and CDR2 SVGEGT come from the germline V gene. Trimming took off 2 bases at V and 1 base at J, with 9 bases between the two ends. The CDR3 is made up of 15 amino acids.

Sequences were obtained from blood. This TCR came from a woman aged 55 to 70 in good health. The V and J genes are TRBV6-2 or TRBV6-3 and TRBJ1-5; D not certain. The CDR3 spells CASSYLGISNQPQHF. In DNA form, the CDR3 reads TGTGCCAGCAGTTACCTTGGGATAAGCAATCAGCCCCAGCATTTT.